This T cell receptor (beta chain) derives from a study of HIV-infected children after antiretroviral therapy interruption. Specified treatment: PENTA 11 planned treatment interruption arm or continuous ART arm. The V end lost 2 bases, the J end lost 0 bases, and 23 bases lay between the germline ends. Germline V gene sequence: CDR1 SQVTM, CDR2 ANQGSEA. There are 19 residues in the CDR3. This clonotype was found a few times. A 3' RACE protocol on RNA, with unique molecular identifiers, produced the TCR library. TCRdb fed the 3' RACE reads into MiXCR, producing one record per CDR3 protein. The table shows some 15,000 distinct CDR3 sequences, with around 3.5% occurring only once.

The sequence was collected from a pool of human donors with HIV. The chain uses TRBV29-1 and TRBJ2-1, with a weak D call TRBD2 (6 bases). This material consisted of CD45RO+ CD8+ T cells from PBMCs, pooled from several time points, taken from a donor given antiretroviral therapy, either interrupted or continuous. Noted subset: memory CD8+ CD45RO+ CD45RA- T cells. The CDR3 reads CSVEWGWDFWEDSYNEQFF. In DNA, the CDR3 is TGCAGCGTTGAATGGGGGTGGGACTTCTGGGAGGACTCCTACAATGAGCAGTTCTTC.